Given below is one T cell receptor beta chain in context. As yet, its antigen is unknown. This entry belongs to a study of cytomegalovirus exposure and HLA in healthy donors. Findings and caveats of the study: Associated with cytomegalovirus, according to the listing, were 150 to 200 TCR beta chains. Presence/absence analyses treated sequencing depth as roughly uniform across donors. Common viral pathogens seemed to be connected with several of the most significant clusters, according to a later analysis. A later analysis showed HLA-associated TCR beta chains outstripping equally common others in clonal expansion.

The CDR3 runs to 14 residues. Germline V CDR1 and CDR2: MNHEY, SMNVEV (reference sequence). Trimming pared 1 base from V and 4 bases from J, leaving 10 bases between. This PCR relied on a set of 60 Vbeta primers and 13 Jbeta primers. This table comes from immunoSEQ multiplex PCR, and its TCRdb copy is limited to in-frame clones, with some not included. The sample yields some 160,000 clones, 65% to 85% seen once. The V call is TRBV27, the J call TRBJ1-1; a weak D match, TRBD1 (5 bases). This TCR came from a man in his 60s in good health and CMV-seronegative. Sequenced input: PBMCs. The CDR3 here is CASSLLGRGTEAFF. The CDR3 DNA sequence: TGTGCCAGCAGTTTATTGGGTAGGGGCACTGAAGCTTTCTTT.